Listed below are T cell receptor beta chains from one sample, sequenced in a study of siplizumab effects on memory and regulatory T cells. Sequenced by immunoSEQ multiplex PCR; TCRdb stores in-frame clones only, minus some. The sample includes approximately 100,000 clones, 85% to 95% of them seen just once. Material for sequencing was Tregs sorted from blood. The receptors were gathered from a human donor in good health. Each CDR3 is given with its conserved first and last residue. The order of the fields is clone size, J gene, V gene, CDR3 protein. The size entry is marked missing in some rows and otherwise reads once, few, many or a size class.

clone size: -
J gene: TRBJ2-7
V gene: TRBV6-5
CDR3 protein: CASTPGGNYEQYF

clone size: few
J gene: TRBJ1-5
V gene: TRBV2
CDR3 protein: CASSENQPQHF

clone size: -
J gene: TRBJ2-3
V gene: TRBV7-3
CDR3 protein: CASSSGTSGTDTQYF

clone size: -
J gene: TRBJ2-4
V gene: TRBV23-1
CDR3 protein: CASSQSERSPRDIQYF

clone size: -
J gene: TRBJ1-4
V gene: TRBV9
CDR3 protein: CASSVGGTEKLFF

clone size: -
J gene: TRBJ2-5
V gene: TRBV11-2
CDR3 protein: CASSMSPSLGEETQYF

clone size: -
J gene: TRBJ1-5
V gene: TRBV18
CDR3 protein: CASSPLPSGAAQPQHF

clone size: -
J gene: TRBJ1-2
V gene: TRBV5-4
CDR3 protein: CASSLAQSYGYTF

clone size: -
J gene: TRBJ2-1
V gene: TRBV7-9
CDR3 protein: CASSSSGLAGGIGYNEQFF

clone size: -
J gene: TRBJ1-5
V gene: TRBV27
CDR3 protein: CASRRLGGASSGQPQHF

clone size: -
J gene: TRBJ2-7
V gene: TRBV12-1
CDR3 protein: CASSFCGRLSYEQYF

clone size: -
J gene: -
V gene: TRBV7-9
CDR3 protein: CASSFTGDEQYF

clone size: -
J gene: TRBJ1-3
V gene: TRBV19
CDR3 protein: CASSWGLAGNTIYF

clone size: -
J gene: TRBJ2-1
V gene: TRBV6-5
CDR3 protein: CASAGTSGRLDEQFF

clone size: once
J gene: TRBJ2-2
V gene: TRBV27
CDR3 protein: CASHSDPGELFF

clone size: -
J gene: TRBJ2-2
V gene: TRBV5-1
CDR3 protein: CASSPLGEGAGELFF

clone size: -
J gene: TRBJ2-1
V gene: TRBV5-1
CDR3 protein: CASSLGQGYNEQFF

clone size: -
J gene: TRBJ1-5
V gene: TRBV5-1
CDR3 protein: CASSFTSPFPNQPQHF

clone size: -
J gene: TRBJ2-5
V gene: TRBV6-5
CDR3 protein: CASSYSRPRRGETQYF

clone size: -
J gene: TRBJ2-3
V gene: TRBV11-2
CDR3 protein: CASSLSLAADTQYF

clone size: once
J gene: TRBJ1-2
V gene: TRBV2
CDR3 protein: CATQLNNYGYTF

clone size: once
J gene: TRBJ2-1
V gene: TRBV19
CDR3 protein: CASSIGADYNEQFF

clone size: -
J gene: TRBJ2-2
V gene: TRBV19
CDR3 protein: CASNLRGTGELFF

clone size: -
J gene: TRBJ2-7
V gene: TRBV11-2
CDR3 protein: CASSFPWGLAGGSSYEQYF

clone size: -
J gene: TRBJ2-1
V gene: TRBV30
CDR3 protein: CAWSVGGRSYNEQFF

clone size: -
J gene: TRBJ2-7
V gene: TRBV7-9
CDR3 protein: CASSYPAQGLRGEQYF

clone size: once
J gene: TRBJ2-7
V gene: TRBV6-6
CDR3 protein: CATRGVWTGESYEQYF

clone size: -
J gene: TRBJ1-5
V gene: TRBV4-1
CDR3 protein: CASSQRTGGQPQHF

clone size: -
J gene: TRBJ2-7
V gene: TRBV9
CDR3 protein: CASSAPGPPYEQYF

clone size: -
J gene: TRBJ2-2
V gene: TRBV27
CDR3 protein: CASSFSGRVGGELFF

clone size: -
J gene: TRBJ1-3
V gene: TRBV28
CDR3 protein: CASSLNRGNTIYF

clone size: -
J gene: TRBJ2-7
V gene: TRBV15
CDR3 protein: CATGDFTKGNYEQYF

clone size: -
J gene: TRBJ2-5
V gene: TRBV19
CDR3 protein: CASTLTGGPGKTQYF

clone size: -
J gene: TRBJ2-7
V gene: TRBV28
CDR3 protein: CASSLRNSKWF

clone size: -
J gene: TRBJ2-1
V gene: TRBV5-1
CDR3 protein: CASRRRLESYNEQFF

clone size: -
J gene: TRBJ2-1
V gene: TRBV28
CDR3 protein: CASSKIAGGYEQFF

clone size: -
J gene: TRBJ1-5
V gene: TRBV9
CDR3 protein: CASSTGPWQPQHF

clone size: -
J gene: TRBJ2-7
V gene: TRBV5-1
CDR3 protein: CASSTGTGQYEQYF

clone size: -
J gene: TRBJ2-7
V gene: TRBV28
CDR3 protein: CASSFRRTLRYEQYF

clone size: -
J gene: TRBJ2-6
V gene: TRBV7-3
CDR3 protein: CASSLRGTPPYSGANVLTF

clone size: -
J gene: TRBJ1-2
V gene: TRBV19
CDR3 protein: CATTGINYGYTF

clone size: -
J gene: TRBJ2-7
V gene: TRBV6-1
CDR3 protein: CASEPGQGAYEQYF

clone size: -
J gene: TRBJ1-2
V gene: TRBV29-1
CDR3 protein: CSVDADRLYGYTF

clone size: -
J gene: TRBJ2-7
V gene: TRBV7-9
CDR3 protein: CASSFAGTSIYEQYF

clone size: -
J gene: TRBJ2-1
V gene: TRBV4-1
CDR3 protein: CASSQGRSGRHNEQFF

clone size: -
J gene: TRBJ1-2
V gene: TRBV5-1
CDR3 protein: CASSFAFTGTYGYTF

clone size: -
J gene: TRBJ1-2
V gene: TRBV15
CDR3 protein: CATSARVTDYGYTF

clone size: -
J gene: TRBJ2-5
V gene: TRBV5-1
CDR3 protein: CASRQLTETQYF

clone size: -
J gene: TRBJ1-1
V gene: TRBV28
CDR3 protein: CASRWTGRTEAFF

clone size: -
J gene: TRBJ1-5
V gene: TRBV2
CDR3 protein: CASAAGGTGGLWNQPQHF

clone size: -
J gene: TRBJ2-7
V gene: TRBV2
CDR3 protein: CASREDLYEQYF

clone size: -
J gene: TRBJ2-7
V gene: TRBV21-1
CDR3 protein: CASRETGTDSYEQYF

clone size: -
J gene: TRBJ2-7
V gene: TRBV10-1
CDR3 protein: CASSESSGRGDYEQYF